The clone carrying this T cell receptor (beta chain) came up a few times. The data were obtained in a study of blood T cell repertoires in COVID-19. Study-wide background: Samples representing acute and convalescent COVID-19 were sourced from the United States, Italy and Spain.

Method: immunoSEQ multiplex PCR; TCRdb's copy keeps in-frame clones and lacks some. The data show approximately 11,000 clones, approximately 80% seen once. Material for sequencing was peripheral blood. This receptor was identified in a woman aged 55-75 years with acute or convalescent COVID-19.

The CDR3 sequence is CSALRDWGYGYTF. The CDR3 DNA is TGCAGCGCCCTCCGGGACTGGGGCTATGGCTACACCTTC. This chain joins TRBV29-1 and TRBJ1-2; possibly TRBD1 for D (5 bases). V lost 7 bases and J lost 4, with 16 bases in between. CDR3 size: 13 residues. The germline V gene has CDR1 SQVTM and CDR2 ANQGSEA.